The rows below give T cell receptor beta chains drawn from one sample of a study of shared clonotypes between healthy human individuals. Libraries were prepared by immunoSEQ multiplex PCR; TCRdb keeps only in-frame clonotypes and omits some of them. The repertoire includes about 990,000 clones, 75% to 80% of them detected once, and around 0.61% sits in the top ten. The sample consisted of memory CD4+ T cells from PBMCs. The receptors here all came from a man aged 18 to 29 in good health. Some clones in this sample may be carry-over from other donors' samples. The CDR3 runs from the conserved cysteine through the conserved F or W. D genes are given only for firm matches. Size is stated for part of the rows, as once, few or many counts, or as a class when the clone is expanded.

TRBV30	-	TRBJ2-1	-	CAWSVGEQFF	TGTGCCTGGAGTGTAGGGGAGCAGTTCTTC
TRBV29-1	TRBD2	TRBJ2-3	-	CSVEGQRGVDTQYF	TGCAGCGTTGAAGGCCAGCGGGGAGTAGATACGCAGTATTTT
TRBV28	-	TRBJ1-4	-	CASSSGSNEKLFF	TGTGCCAGCAGTTCAGGGTCTAATGAAAAACTGTTTTTT
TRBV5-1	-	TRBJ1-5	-	CASSLGWGVDQPQHF	TGCGCCAGCAGCTTGGGTTGGGGGGTCGATCAGCCCCAGCATTTT
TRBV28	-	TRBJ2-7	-	CASSLSFYEQYF	TGTGCCAGCAGTTTATCATTCTACGAGCAGTACTTC
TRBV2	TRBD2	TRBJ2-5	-	CASRGLGLGETQYF	TGTGCCAGCAGAGGACTAGGCCTAGGGGAGACCCAGTACTTC
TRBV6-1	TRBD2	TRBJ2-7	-	CASRLAGSSYEQYF	TGTGCCAGCAGGCTAGCGGGTAGTTCCTACGAGCAGTACTTC
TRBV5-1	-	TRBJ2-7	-	CASSLRDGSSYEQYF	TGCGCCAGCAGCTTACGGGACGGAAGCTCCTACGAGCAGTACTTC
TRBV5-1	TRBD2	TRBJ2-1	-	CASSFPLAGTKSSYNEQFF	TGCGCCAGCAGCTTCCCGCTAGCGGGGACCAAGAGCTCCTACAATGAGCAGTTCTTC
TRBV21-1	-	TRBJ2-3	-	CASSTSREASTDTQYF	TGTGCCAGCAGCACCTCCAGGGAAGCGAGCACAGATACGCAGTATTTT
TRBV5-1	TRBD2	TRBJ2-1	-	CASSGGRAGDEQFF	TGCGCCAGCAGTGGCGGGAGGGCCGGGGATGAGCAGTTCTTC
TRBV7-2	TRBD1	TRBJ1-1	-	CASSSRGPNIEAFF	TGTGCCAGCAGCTCCAGGGGGCCGAATATTGAAGCTTTCTTT
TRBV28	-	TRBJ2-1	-	CASSETTGTRMIF	TGTGCCAGCAGTGAGACAACCGGGACCCGGATGATCTTC
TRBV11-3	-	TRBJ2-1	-	CASSSSGGGYEQFF	TGTGCCAGCAGCTCCTCAGGGGGGGGCTATGAGCAGTTCTTC
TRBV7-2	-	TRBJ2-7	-	CASSLAFQGYEQYF	TGTGCCAGCAGCTTAGCCTTCCAGGGCTACGAGCAGTACTTC
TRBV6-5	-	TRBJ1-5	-	CASSNRDSGQPQHF	TGTGCCAGCAGTAACCGGGACTCTGGTCAGCCCCAGCATTTT
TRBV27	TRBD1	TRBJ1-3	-	CASSPSWTGEGNTIYF	TGTGCCAGCAGTCCCTCTTGGACAGGGGAAGGAAACACCATATATTTT
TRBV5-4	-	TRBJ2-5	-	CASSRPGTIQETQYF	TGTGCCAGCAGCCGACCCGGGACAATCCAAGAGACCCAGTACTTC
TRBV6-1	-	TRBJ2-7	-	CASMTGGGDEQYF	TGTGCCAGCATGACCGGAGGGGGCGACGAGCAGTACTTC
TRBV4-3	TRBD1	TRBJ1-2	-	CASSRGVGQGNYGYTF	TGCGCCAGCAGCAGAGGGGTAGGACAGGGCAACTATGGCTACACCTTC
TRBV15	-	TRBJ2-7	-	CATSTGLGYEQYF	TGTGCCACCAGCACAGGGTTAGGGTACGAGCAGTACTTC
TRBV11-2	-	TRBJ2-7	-	CASSLSRSYEQYF	TGTGCCAGCAGCTTATCTCGGAGCTACGAGCAGTACTTC
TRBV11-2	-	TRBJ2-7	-	CASSFTLGGNAYEQYF	TGTGCCAGCAGCTTTACGCTAGGGGGGAACGCCTACGAGCAGTACTTC
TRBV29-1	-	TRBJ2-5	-	CSVEEQVQETQYF	TGCAGCGTTGAAGAGCAGGTTCAAGAGACCCAGTACTTC
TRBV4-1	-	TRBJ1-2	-	CASSQDYSSPYGYTF	TGCGCCAGCAGCCAAGATTACAGCTCCCCTTATGGCTACACCTTC
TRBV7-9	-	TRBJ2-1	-	CASSLSRGNEQFF	TGTGCCAGCAGTTTAAGCAGGGGCAATGAGCAGTTCTTC
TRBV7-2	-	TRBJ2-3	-	CASSLDRGDTQYF	TGTGCCAGCAGCTTAGATAGGGGGGACACGCAGTATTTT
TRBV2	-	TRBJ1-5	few	CASSGSVAQHF	TGTGCCAGCAGCGGGAGTGTGGCCCAGCATTTT
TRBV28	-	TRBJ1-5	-	CASSALKRGQPQHF	TGTGCCAGCAGTGCGCTTAAAAGGGGTCAGCCCCAGCATTTT
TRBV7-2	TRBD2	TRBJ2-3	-	CASSSRQTSGSLDTQYF	TGTGCCAGCAGCTCCCGACAGACTAGCGGGAGTCTAGATACGCAGTATTTT
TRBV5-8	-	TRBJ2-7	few	CASSLAHEQYF	TGTGCCAGCAGCTTGGCGCACGAGCAGTACTTC
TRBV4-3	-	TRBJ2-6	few	CASSQQRSSGANVLTF	TGCGCCAGCAGCCAACAAAGGAGTTCTGGGGCCAACGTCCTGACTTTC
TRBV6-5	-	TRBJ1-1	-	CASREGSNTEAFF	TGTGCCAGCAGGGAAGGATCGAACACTGAAGCTTTCTTT
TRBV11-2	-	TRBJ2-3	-	CASSPGVGRDTQYF	TGTGCCAGCAGCCCCGGAGTGGGCCGAGATACGCAGTATTTT
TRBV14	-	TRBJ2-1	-	CASSQPTWGEQFF	TGTGCCAGCAGCCAACCGACCTGGGGTGAGCAGTTCTTC
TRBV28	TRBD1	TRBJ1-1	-	CASSLFGQGSPEAFF	TGTGCCAGCAGTTTATTCGGACAGGGGTCCCCTGAAGCTTTCTTT
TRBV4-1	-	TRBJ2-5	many	CASSPSGSETQYF	TGCGCCAGCAGTCCGTCGGGTTCGGAGACCCAGTACTTC
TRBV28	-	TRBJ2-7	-	CASSLETAIDEQYF	TGTGCCAGCAGTTTGGAGACGGCGATCGACGAGCAGTACTTC
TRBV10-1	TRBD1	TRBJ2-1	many	CATSRRDREDEQFF	TGCGCCACATCGAGGCGGGACAGGGAAGATGAGCAGTTCTTC
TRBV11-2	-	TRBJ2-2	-	CASRPNVAATGELFF	TGTGCCAGCAGACCTAACGTCGCAGCCACCGGGGAGCTGTTTTTT
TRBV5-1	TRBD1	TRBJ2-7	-	CASSFRDRVNEQYF	TGCGCCAGCAGCTTCCGGGACAGGGTGAACGAGCAGTACTTC
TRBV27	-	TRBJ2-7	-	CASSRNPGPSSYEQYF	TGTGCCAGCAGTCGAAACCCCGGGCCCAGCTCCTACGAGCAGTACTTC
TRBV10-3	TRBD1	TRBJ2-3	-	CAISEQGVDTDTQYF	TGTGCCATCAGTGAGCAGGGGGTGGACACAGATACGCAGTATTTT
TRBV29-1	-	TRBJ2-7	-	CSVGETYEQYF	TGCAGCGTTGGGGAAACCTACGAGCAGTACTTC
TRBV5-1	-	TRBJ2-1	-	CASSQVPGRDNEQFF	TGCGCCAGCAGCCAGGTCCCTGGTAGGGACAATGAGCAGTTCTTC
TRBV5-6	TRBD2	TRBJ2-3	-	CASSFGGRAILAQYF	TGTGCCAGCAGCTTTGGCGGGAGGGCCATTTTAGCGCAGTATTTT
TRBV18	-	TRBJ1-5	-	CASSPSTTTGWAQPQHF	TGTGCCAGCTCACCATCAACTACCACGGGGTGGGCTCAGCCCCAGCATTTT
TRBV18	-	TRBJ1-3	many	CASSPGTNSGNTIYF	TGTGCCAGCTCACCCGGGACAAACTCTGGAAACACCATATATTTT
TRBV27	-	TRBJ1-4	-	CASSAKNRAVGEKLFF	TGTGCCAGCAGCGCCAAAAACAGGGCTGTGGGGGAAAAACTGTTTTTT
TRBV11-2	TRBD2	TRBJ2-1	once	CASSWTSGSYNEQFF	TGTGCCAGCAGCTGGACTAGCGGGAGCTACAATGAGCAGTTCTTC